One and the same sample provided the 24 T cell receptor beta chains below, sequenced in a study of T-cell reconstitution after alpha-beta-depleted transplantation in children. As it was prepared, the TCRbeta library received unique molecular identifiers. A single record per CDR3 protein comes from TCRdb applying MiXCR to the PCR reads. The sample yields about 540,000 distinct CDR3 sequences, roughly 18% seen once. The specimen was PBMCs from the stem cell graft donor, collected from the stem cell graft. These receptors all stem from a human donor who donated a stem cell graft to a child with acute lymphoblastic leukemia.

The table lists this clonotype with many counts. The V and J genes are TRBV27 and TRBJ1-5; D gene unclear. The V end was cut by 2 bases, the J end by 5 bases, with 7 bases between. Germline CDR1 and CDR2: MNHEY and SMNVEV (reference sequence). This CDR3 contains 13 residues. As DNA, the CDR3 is TGTGCCAGCAGTTTAGGGCCGGATCAGCCCCAGCATTTT. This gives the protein CASSLGPDQPQHF.

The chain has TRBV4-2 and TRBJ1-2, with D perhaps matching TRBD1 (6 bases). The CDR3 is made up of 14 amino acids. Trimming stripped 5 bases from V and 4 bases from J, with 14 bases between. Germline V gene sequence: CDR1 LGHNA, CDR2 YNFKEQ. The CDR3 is CASSSGGSSYGYTF. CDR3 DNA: TGTGCCAGCAGCTCCGGGGGCAGTAGCTATGGCTACACCTTC.

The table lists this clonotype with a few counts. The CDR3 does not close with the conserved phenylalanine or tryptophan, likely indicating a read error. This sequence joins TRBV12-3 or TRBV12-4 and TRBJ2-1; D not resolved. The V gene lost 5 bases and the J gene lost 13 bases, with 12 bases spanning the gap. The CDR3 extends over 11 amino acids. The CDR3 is CASSPGPRQFV. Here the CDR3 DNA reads TGTGCCAGCAGTCCCGGACCCAGACAGTTCGTC.

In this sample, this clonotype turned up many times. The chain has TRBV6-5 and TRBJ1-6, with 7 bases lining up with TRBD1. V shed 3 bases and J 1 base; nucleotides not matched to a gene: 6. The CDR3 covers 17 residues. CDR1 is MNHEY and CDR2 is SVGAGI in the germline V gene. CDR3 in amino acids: CASSYSDRSSYNSPLHF. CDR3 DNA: TGTGCCAGCAGTTATTCGGACAGGAGTTCCTATAATTCACCCCTCCACTTT.

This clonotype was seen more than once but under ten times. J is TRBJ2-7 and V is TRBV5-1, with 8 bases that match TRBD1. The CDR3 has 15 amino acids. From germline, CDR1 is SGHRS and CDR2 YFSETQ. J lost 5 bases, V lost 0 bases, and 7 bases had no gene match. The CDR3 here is CASSLGGQGLDEQYF. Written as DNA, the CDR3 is TGCGCCAGCAGCTTGGGCGGACAGGGATTAGACGAGCAGTACTTC.

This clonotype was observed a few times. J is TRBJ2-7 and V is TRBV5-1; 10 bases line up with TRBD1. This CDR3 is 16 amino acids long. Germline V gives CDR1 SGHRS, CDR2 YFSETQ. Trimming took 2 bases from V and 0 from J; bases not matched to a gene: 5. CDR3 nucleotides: TGCGCCAGCAGCTTCTACGGACAGGGGGTCTCCTACGAGCAGTACTTC. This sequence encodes CASSFYGQGVSYEQYF.

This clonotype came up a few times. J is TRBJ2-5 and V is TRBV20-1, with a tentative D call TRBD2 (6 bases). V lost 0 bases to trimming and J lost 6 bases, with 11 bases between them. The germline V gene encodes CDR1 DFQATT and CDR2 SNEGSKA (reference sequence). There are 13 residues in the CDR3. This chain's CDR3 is CSARDRGKKTQYF. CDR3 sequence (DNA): TGCAGTGCTAGAGATCGCGGGAAGAAGACCCAGTACTTC.

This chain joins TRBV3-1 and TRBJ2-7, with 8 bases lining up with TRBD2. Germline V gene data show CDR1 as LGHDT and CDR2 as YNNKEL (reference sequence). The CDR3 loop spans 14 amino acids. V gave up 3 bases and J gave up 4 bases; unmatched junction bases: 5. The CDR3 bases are TGTGCCAGCAGCCAGACGGGAGGGCCGTACGAGCAGTACTTC. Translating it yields CASSQTGGPYEQYF.

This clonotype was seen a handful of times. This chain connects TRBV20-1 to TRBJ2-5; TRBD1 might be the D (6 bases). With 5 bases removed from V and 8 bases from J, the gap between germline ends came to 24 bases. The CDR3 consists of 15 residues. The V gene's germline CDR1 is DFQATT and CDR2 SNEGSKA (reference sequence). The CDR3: CSAAQGTGTLGTQYF. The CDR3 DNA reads TGCAGTGCTGCCCAGGGTACCGGGACATTAGGAACCCAGTACTTC.

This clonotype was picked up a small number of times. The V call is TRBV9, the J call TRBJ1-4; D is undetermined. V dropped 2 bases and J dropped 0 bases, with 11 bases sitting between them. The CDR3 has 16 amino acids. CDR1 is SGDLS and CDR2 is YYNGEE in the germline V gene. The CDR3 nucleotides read TGTGCCAGCAGCGTTGGGTATACGGCAACTAATGAAAAACTGTTTTTT. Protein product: CASSVGYTATNEKLFF.

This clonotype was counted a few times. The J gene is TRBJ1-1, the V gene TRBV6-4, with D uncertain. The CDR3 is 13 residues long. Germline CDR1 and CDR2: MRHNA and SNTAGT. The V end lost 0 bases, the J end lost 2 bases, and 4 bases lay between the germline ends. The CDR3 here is CASSDSDNTEAFF. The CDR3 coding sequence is TGTGCCAGCAGTGACTCTGACAACACTGAAGCTTTCTTT.

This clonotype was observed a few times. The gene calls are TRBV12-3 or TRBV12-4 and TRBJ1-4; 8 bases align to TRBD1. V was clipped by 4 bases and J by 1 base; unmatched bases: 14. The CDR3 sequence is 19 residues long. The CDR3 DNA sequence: TGTGCCAGCAGTTCCGACCCCAGGGGGCACGAGAGAACTAATGAAAAACTGTTTTTT. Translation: CASSSDPRGHERTNEKLFF.

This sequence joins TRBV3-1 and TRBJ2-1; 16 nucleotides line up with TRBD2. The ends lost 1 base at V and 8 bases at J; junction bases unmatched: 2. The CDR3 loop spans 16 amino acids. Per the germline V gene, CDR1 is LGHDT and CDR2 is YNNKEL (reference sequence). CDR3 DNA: TGTGCCAGCAGCCAAGGGGGGACTAGCGGGAGGGATGAGCAGTTCTTC. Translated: CASSQGGTSGRDEQFF.

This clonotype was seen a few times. The CDR3 DNA reads as TGTGCCAGCTCACCCGGGACCAAAATTGACCAGTACTTC. Residues: CASSPGTKIDQYF. The chain carries TRBV18 and TRBJ2-5, with D possibly called TRBD1 or TRBD2 (5 bases each). V lost 3 bases to trimming and J lost 10 bases, with 15 bases between them. The CDR3 loop spans 13 amino acids. Per the germline V gene, CDR1 is KGHSH and CDR2 is LQKENI. The full variable domain, its missing parts supplied by reference TRBV18 and TRBJ2-5, is NAGVMQNPRHLVRRRGQEARLRCSPMKGHSHVYWYRQLPEEGLKFMVYLQKENIIDESGMPKERFSAEFPKEGPSILRIQQVVRGDSAAYFCASSPGTKIDQYFGPGTRLLVL.

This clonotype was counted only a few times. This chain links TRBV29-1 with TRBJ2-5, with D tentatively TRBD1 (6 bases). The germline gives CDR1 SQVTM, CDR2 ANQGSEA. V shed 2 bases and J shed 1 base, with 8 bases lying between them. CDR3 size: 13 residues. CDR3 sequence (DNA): TGCAGCGTTGAATGGGGGCCCCAAGAGACCCAGTACTTC. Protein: CSVEWGPQETQYF.

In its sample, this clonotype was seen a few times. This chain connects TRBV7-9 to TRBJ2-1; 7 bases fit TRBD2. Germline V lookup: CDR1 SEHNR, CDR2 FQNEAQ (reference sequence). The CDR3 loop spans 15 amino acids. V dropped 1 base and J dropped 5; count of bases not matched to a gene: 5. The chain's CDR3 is CASSLEPSGHNEQFF. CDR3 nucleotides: TGTGCCAGCAGCTTAGAGCCTAGCGGACACAATGAGCAGTTCTTC.

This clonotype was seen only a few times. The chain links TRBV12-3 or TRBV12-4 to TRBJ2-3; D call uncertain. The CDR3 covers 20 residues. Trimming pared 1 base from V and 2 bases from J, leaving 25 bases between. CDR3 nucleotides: TGTGCCAGCAGTTTAGGGCTTCGGGTCAACCGTCGTATTTCCACAGATACGCAGTATTTT. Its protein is CASSLGLRVNRRISTDTQYF.

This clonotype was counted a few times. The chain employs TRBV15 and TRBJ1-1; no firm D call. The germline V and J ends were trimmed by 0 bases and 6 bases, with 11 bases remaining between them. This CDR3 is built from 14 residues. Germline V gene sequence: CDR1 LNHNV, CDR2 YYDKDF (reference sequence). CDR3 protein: CATSRDGGGSEAFF. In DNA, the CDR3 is TGTGCCACCAGCAGAGATGGTGGCGGCTCTGAAGCTTTCTTT.

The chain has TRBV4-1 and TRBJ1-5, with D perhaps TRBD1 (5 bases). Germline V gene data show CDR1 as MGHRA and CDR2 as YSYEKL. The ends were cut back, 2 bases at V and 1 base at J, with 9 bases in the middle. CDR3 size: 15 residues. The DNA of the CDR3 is TGCGCCAGCAGCCAAACGAGACAGAGCAATCAGCCCCAGCATTTT. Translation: CASSQTRQSNQPQHF.

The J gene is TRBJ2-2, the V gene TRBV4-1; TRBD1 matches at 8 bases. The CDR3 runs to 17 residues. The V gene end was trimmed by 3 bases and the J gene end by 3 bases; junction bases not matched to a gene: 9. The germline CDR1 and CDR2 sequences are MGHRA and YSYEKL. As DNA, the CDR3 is TGCGCCAGCAGCCATCCTCAGGGGGCCGGATACACCGGGGAGCTGTTTTTT. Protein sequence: CASSHPQGAGYTGELFF.

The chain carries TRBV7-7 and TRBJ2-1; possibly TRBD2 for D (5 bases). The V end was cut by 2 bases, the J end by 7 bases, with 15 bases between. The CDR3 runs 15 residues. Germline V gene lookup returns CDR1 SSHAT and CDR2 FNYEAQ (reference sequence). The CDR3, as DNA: TGTGCCAGCAGCTTAAGTCTAGCAAGTATAAATGAGCAGTTCTTC. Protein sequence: CASSLSLASINEQFF. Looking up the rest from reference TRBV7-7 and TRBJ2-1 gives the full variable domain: GAGVSQSPRYKVTKRGQDVTLRCDPISSHATLYWYQQALGQGPEFLTYFNYEAQPDKSGLPSDRFSAERPEGSISTLTIQRTEQRDSAMYRCASSLSLASINEQFFGPGTRLTVL.

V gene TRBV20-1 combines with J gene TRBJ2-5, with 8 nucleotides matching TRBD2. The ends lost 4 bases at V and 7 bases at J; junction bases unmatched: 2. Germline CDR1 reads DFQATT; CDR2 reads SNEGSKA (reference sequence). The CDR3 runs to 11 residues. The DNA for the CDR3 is TGCAGTGCTATCAGCGGGGGGACCCAGTACTTC. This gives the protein CSAISGGTQYF.

CDR3: CASRPKGVNTEAFF. In nucleotides, the CDR3 is TGTGCCAGTAGACCTAAAGGGGTGAACACTGAAGCTTTCTTT. The gene calls are TRBV19 and TRBJ1-1, with D possibly being TRBD1 (5 bases). The CDR3 runs to 14 residues. The ends were cut back, 6 bases at V and 0 bases at J, with 11 bases in the middle. Germline values: CDR1 LNHDA, CDR2 SQIVND (reference sequence).

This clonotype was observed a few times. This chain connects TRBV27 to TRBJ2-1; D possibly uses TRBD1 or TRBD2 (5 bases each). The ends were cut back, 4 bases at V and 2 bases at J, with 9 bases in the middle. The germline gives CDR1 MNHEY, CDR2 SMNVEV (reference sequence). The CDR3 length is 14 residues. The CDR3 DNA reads TGTGCCAGCAGTTATCGGGGACCCTACAATGAGCAGTTCTTC. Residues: CASSYRGPYNEQFF.